This TCR beta chain was recorded in a study of cytomegalovirus exposure and HLA in healthy donors. Study-level information: A data release that came early held about 89 million unique TCRs from HLA-typed donors.

Both 60 Vbeta primers and 13 Jbeta primers went into the PCR. Original processing methods: In a later analysis, some 10 million of tens of millions of unique beta chains occurred in at least two donors. Some clones are missing from TCRdb's copy, which holds only in-frame ones; the method was immunoSEQ multiplex PCR. Clone size and V and J calls were adopted from that table, with D and trimming inferred from the DNA. The sample holds 110,000 to 150,000 clones, around 9.7% seen once. This clone was recorded a few times. Its cognate antigen is unknown. General study points: Being productive about 90% or about 30% of the time was typical of most TCR beta V segments in an earlier analysis. TRBV6-2, TRBV6-3 and some other V segments were excluded as indistinguishable.

CDR1 SGHVS and CDR2 FQNEAQ come from the germline V gene. The V segment lost 3 bases and the J segment 9 bases; nucleotides outside the gene matches: 9. The CDR3 spans 16 residues. Sequenced input: PBMCs. This clonotype originated in a man in his forties or fifties in good health and CMV-seronegative. The chain couples TRBV7-8 to TRBJ1-6; 9 bases fit TRBD1. CDR3 in DNA: TGTGCCAGCAGCTTCACCCCCGGGACAGGGATTTCACCCCTCCACTTT. Its translation is CASSFTPGTGISPLHF.